These 13 T cell receptor beta chains originate from one sample sequenced in a study of blood T cell repertoires in COVID-19. Data came from immunoSEQ multiplex PCR; TCRdb stores just in-frame clones and leaves some out. The data contain 100,000 to 150,000 clones, 75% to 90% of them seen just once; the ten biggest clones take up 1.5% to 2%. Sequencing input: peripheral blood. Every receptor here comes from a man between 70 and 80 years old with acute or convalescent COVID-19.

The rearrangement links TRBV7-2 to TRBJ2-5; TRBD2 might be the D (6 bases). Trimming removed 1 base at V and 4 bases at J, with 10 bases between. From germline, CDR1 is SGHTA and CDR2 FQGNSA. The CDR3 consists of 14 residues. For the CDR3, the DNA is TGTGCCAGCAGCTTAGTCGGGGGACCAGAGACCCAGTACTTC. Translating it yields CASSLVGGPETQYF.

This clone was seen only once. V is TRBV5-6 and J is TRBJ1-4, with unresolved D. With 4 bases removed from V and 0 bases from J, the gap between germline ends came to 10 bases. The CDR3 runs 15 residues. Germline V gene data show CDR1 as SGHDT and CDR2 as YYEEEE. The CDR3 loop reads CASSVRAATNEKLFF. CDR3 in DNA: TGTGCCAGCAGCGTGAGGGCGGCAACTAATGAAAAACTGTTTTTT.

The chain carries TRBV7-8 and TRBJ2-3, with no clear D. Trimming removed 0 bases at V and 3 bases at J, with 7 bases between. The CDR3 contains 14 residues. The germline V gene encodes CDR1 SGHVS and CDR2 FQNEAQ. For the CDR3, the DNA is TGTGCCAGCAGCTTAGCGCAACAGACAGATACGCAGTATTTT. Translation: CASSLAQQTDTQYF. The full variable domain, its missing parts supplied by reference TRBV7-8 and TRBJ2-3, is GAGVSQSPRYKVAKRGQDVALRCDPISGHVSLFWYQQALGQGPEFLTYFQNEAQLDKSGLPSDRFFAERPEGSVSTLKIQRTQQEDSAVYLCASSLAQQTDTQYFGPGTRLTVL.

J is TRBJ1-2 and V is TRBV2, with D tentatively TRBD1 (6 bases). The germline V gene encodes CDR1 SNHLY and CDR2 FYNNEI. The CDR3 length is 13 residues. Between the trimmed V and J ends, which lost 6 bases and 8 bases, there was a span of 16 bases. CDR3 sequence: CASSPTGFGGYTF. The CDR3 DNA sequence: TGTGCCAGCAGCCCAACAGGGTTCGGAGGCTACACCTTC. The whole variable domain, remainder taken from reference TRBV2 and TRBJ1-2, is EPEVTQTPSHQVTQMGQEVILRCVPISNHLYFYWYRQILGQKVEFLVSFYNNEISEKSEIFDDQFSVERPDGSNFTLKIRSTKLEDSAMYFCASSPTGFGGYTFGSGTRLTVV.

The chain is built from TRBV2 and TRBJ2-1; no clear D gene. Trimming stripped 4 bases from V and 7 bases from J, with 5 bases between. The CDR3 length is 11 residues. CDR1 and CDR2 from the germline V gene are SNHLY and FYNNEI. The CDR3 sequence: CASSVENEQFF. The CDR3 nucleotides read TGTGCCAGCAGTGTAGAGAATGAGCAGTTCTTC.

The rearrangement uses TRBV29-1 and TRBJ1-5; TRBD1 agrees at 9 bases. CDR3 length: 13 residues. With V trimmed by 6 bases and J by 6 bases, 6 bases remained unmatched. Germline lookup yields CDR1 SQVTM and CDR2 ANQGSEA. The CDR3 sequence: CSVGQGEAQPQHF. As DNA, the CDR3 is TGCAGCGTGGGACAGGGAGAAGCTCAGCCCCAGCATTTT.

The DNA for the CDR3 is TGCGCCAGCAGTCATGAACGGAGCTCCTACAATGAGCAGTTCTTC. The encoded protein is CASSHERSSYNEQFF. This chain links TRBV23-1 with TRBJ2-1; D gene unclear. TRBV23-1 belongs to the ORF category, with a function that is uncertain. The CDR3 spans 15 residues. V shed 3 bases and J shed 0 bases, with 9 bases lying between them.

The genes are TRBV30 and TRBJ1-6; D gene uncertain. CDR3 length equals 14 residues. The V end was cut by 3 bases, the J end by 9 bases, with 15 bases between. Germline values: CDR1 GTSNPN, CDR2 SVGIG (reference sequence). The CDR3 sequence: CAWSVSVDLSPLHF. The CDR3 nucleotides are TGTGCCTGGAGCGTCTCCGTAGATCTTTCACCCCTCCACTTT.

Concerning this clone itself: The sample carries other DNA sequences with the same CDR3. This chain uses TRBV5-4 with TRBJ1-2; D not resolved. Germline V gives CDR1 SGHNT, CDR2 YYREEE (reference sequence). Trimming shortened V by 0 bases and J by 1 base, and 4 bases separated the two germline ends. The length of the CDR3 is 13 residues. The CDR3 loop is CASSLDSNYGYTF. The CDR3 DNA follows: TGTGCCAGCAGCTTGGACAGTAACTATGGCTACACCTTC. Together with reference TRBV5-4 and TRBJ1-2, the CDR3 gives the full variable domain: ETGVTQSPTHLIKTRGQQVTLRCSSQSGHNTVSWYQQALGQGPQFIFQYYREEENGRGNFPPRFSGLQFPNYSSELNVNALELDDSALYLCASSLDSNYGYTFGSGTRLTVV.

The genes are TRBV20-1 and TRBJ2-3; 9 nucleotides agree with TRBD1. Per the germline V gene, CDR1 is DFQATT and CDR2 is SNEGSKA (reference sequence). Unmatched junction bases numbered 8, after V lost 3 bases and J lost 1 base. This CDR3 has 16 residues. The CDR3 DNA is TGCAGTGCTAGTGGTAACAGGGGGCTCGGCACAGATACGCAGTATTTT. Amino acids: CSASGNRGLGTDTQYF.

The CDR3 sequence: CASSLRSSGLAGGYNEQFF. CDR3 nucleotides: TGTGCCAGCAGCTTAAGGTCGTCCGGACTAGCGGGGGGATACAATGAGCAGTTCTTC. The chain combines TRBV11-3 with TRBJ2-1; the match to TRBD2 covers 14 bases. V was clipped by 2 bases and J by 4 bases; unmatched bases: 10. This CDR3 has 19 residues. Germline V gene data show CDR1 as SGHNT and CDR2 as YENEEA.

A few counts support this clone. The chain is built from TRBV3-1 (or the pseudogene TRBV3-2) and TRBJ2-1, with TRBD2 identical over 10 bases. The CDR3 is 19 residues long. The V and J ends lost 4 bases and 4 bases, in that order; junction bases with no gene match: 16. The germline V gene encodes CDR1 LGHDT and CDR2 YNNKEL (reference sequence). The CDR3 here is CASSPPLTAGGQRYNEQFF. DNA of the CDR3: TGTGCCAGCAGCCCCCCCCTCACAGCGGGGGGGCAACGGTACAATGAGCAGTTCTTC.

The chain employs TRBV14 and TRBJ2-2; D possibly corresponds to TRBD1 (5 bases). CDR3 size: 12 residues. V was pared by 0 bases and J by 15 bases, with 11 bases between. Germline loops: CDR1 SGHDN, CDR2 FVKESK. In DNA, the CDR3 is TGTGCCAGCAGCCAAGAGGGGCCGACGGTGTTTTTT. It translates to CASSQEGPTVFF.